This T cell receptor (beta chain) appears in the sequencing data of a study of blood T cells in healthy people across ages. Overall study results and limits: Whereas aged donors had fewer naive CD4+ cells, long-lived donors had more of them and higher diversity.

Notes on this clonotype: Its antigen is undetermined.

The CDR3 is 11 amino acids. V dropped 7 bases and J dropped 9 bases, with 12 bases sitting between them. From germline, CDR1 is LGHNT and CDR2 FRNRAP. Combining a sample-barcoded 5' primer with a J-beta primer mix, a second PCR ran for 7 to 11 cycles. Tags on each cDNA molecule came from a template-switch adaptor with 12 random nucleotides. TCRdb reprocessed the 5' RACE reads via MiXCR and lists one record per CDR3 protein. The top ten clones hold about 18% of a sample with 550,000 to 700,000 distinct CDR3 sequences, about 25% of them seen once. The V gene is TRBV12-5, the J gene TRBJ1-1, with a weak D call TRBD1 (5 bases). The clonotype was recovered from a woman aged 70-85 years in good health. Source material: blood. The CDR3 spells CASVVDSKAFF. For the CDR3, the DNA is TGTGCTAGTGTAGTAGACAGCAAAGCTTTCTTT.